The clone carrying this T cell receptor (beta chain) was counted at least ten times. This sample was taken from a study of low-dose radiotherapy and immunotherapy resistance in tumors. The CDR3 loop spans 13 amino acids. Germline lookup yields CDR1 MNHEY and CDR2 SVGAGI. The V gene lost 5 bases and the J gene lost 4 bases, with 11 bases spanning the gap. Documented time point: after trial treatment. Sample treatment: LDRT plus nivolumab, ipilimumab, low-dose cyclophosphamide and aspirin (RACIN trial). With TRAV- and TRBV-specific primers, first-strand cDNA was made, covering the alpha and beta chains. TCR amplification used 20 to 25 PCR cycles, a constant-region primer and a V-primer adapter. One entry per CDR3 protein results from TCRdb running MiXCR on the reads. The sample records approximately 100,000 distinct CDR3 sequences, roughly 20% being singletons.

The TCR was taken from a male donor with prostate cancer. The J gene is TRBJ1-1, the V gene TRBV6-5; D not certain. The specimen was PBMCs, collected after low-dose radiotherapy plus immunotherapy. The CDR3 region is CASSRTDLTEAFF. CDR3 nucleotide sequence: TGTGCCAGCAGTCGTACGGATCTCACTGAAGCTTTCTTT.